These 20 T cell receptor beta chains share one sample of origin, sequenced in a study of Graves' ophthalmopathy and Graves' hyperthyroidism. Using RNA transcripts, the TCR beta CDR3 regions were amplified. Second-round multiplex PCR came after first-round RT-PCR with HTBI primers. TCRdb ran MiXCR on the multiplex PCR reads and lists one entry per CDR3 protein. Among under 350,000 distinct CDR3 sequences, roughly 17% were seen once, and the ten largest hold 9% to 15%. The sequencing sample was made of peripheral blood. The origin of the receptors is an adult man with Graves' ophthalmopathy.

This clonotype appeared a few times. This chain joins TRBV2 and TRBJ2-2; D is ambiguous. The CDR3 runs 15 residues. V was trimmed by 6 bases and J by 0 bases, leaving 11 bases between them. Germline-derived CDR1 and CDR2 are SNHLY and FYNNEI. The CDR3 reads CASSPGPPNTGELFF. CDR3 in DNA: TGTGCCAGCAGCCCAGGACCGCCGAACACCGGGGAGCTGTTTTTT.

This clonotype was recorded many times. J is TRBJ1-2 and V is TRBV6-1; 9 nucleotides match TRBD1. V lost 6 bases to trimming and J lost 5 bases; unmatched junction nucleotides: 7. Germline CDR1 reads MNHNS; CDR2 reads SASEGT. This CDR3 region has 14 residues. Here the CDR3 reads CASRETGGLYGYTF. CDR3 nucleotide sequence: TGTGCCAGCAGGGAGACAGGGGGACTTTATGGCTACACCTTC.

The chain recombines TRBV27 with TRBJ2-7; 8 bases are a match to TRBD1. V trimming: 10 bases; J trimming: 4 bases; junction bases outside the gene matches: 12. CDR1 and CDR2 from the germline V gene are MNHEY and SMNVEV (reference sequence). The CDR3 covers 14 residues. The CDR3 loop reads CATQFGTGSYEQYF. The CDR3 nucleotides are TGTGCCACCCAATTCGGGACAGGAAGTTACGAGCAGTACTTC.

This clonotype was recorded only once. The chain has TRBV12-3 or TRBV12-4 and TRBJ1-2; tentatively, D is TRBD1 (6 bases). The germline V and J ends were trimmed by 3 bases and 6 bases, with 11 bases remaining between them. This CDR3 region has 13 residues. The CDR3 DNA sequence: TGTGCCAGCAGTTTCTCAGGGGACGATGGCTACACCTTC. Encoded protein: CASSFSGDDGYTF.

This clonotype was recorded many times. The V call is TRBV5-1, the J call TRBJ2-7; 11 bases fit TRBD1. The CDR3 loop spans 13 amino acids. Germline values: CDR1 SGHRS, CDR2 YFSETQ. J lost 8 bases, V lost 0 bases, and 1 base had no gene match. The CDR3 sequence: CASSLGTGGQQYF. CDR3 in DNA: TGCGCCAGCAGCTTGGGGACAGGGGGCCAGCAGTACTTC.

This chain links TRBV6-1 with TRBJ2-4, with D perhaps given as TRBD1 or TRBD2 (5 bases each). Germline-derived CDR1 and CDR2 are MNHNS and SASEGT. V was cut by 2 bases and J by 2 bases, with 10 bases left in between. The length of the CDR3 is 15 residues. CDR3 loop: CASSEYKGPKNIQYF. As DNA, the CDR3 is TGTGCCAGCAGTGAATATAAGGGACCCAAAAACATTCAGTACTTC.

This clonotype came up many times. The chain links TRBV2 to TRBJ1-5; D is possibly TRBD1 (5 bases). Germline CDR1 reads SNHLY; CDR2 reads FYNNEI. V lost 6 bases and J lost 0, with 6 bases in between. The CDR3 length is 13 residues. CDR3 loop: CASRGVSNQPQHF. CDR3 DNA sequence: TGTGCCAGCAGAGGGGTTAGCAATCAGCCCCAGCATTTT.

This clonotype appeared many times. V and J are TRBV12-3 or TRBV12-4 and TRBJ2-7; D is unresolved. V gave up 4 bases and J gave up 5 bases, with 6 bases separating them. The CDR3 runs to 11 residues. The DNA for the CDR3 is TGTGCCAGCAGTTCGACGGACGAGCAGTACTTC. Translated: CASSSTDEQYF.

This clonotype was seen more than once but under ten times. With a much larger clone just one base away, this may be a read error. CDR3: CASSSLGMGNQETQYF. As DNA, the CDR3 is TGTGCCAGCAGCTCCTTAGGTATGGGGAATCAAGAGACCCAGTACTTC. The chain carries TRBV5-6 and TRBJ2-5, with no clear D. Trimming removed 3 bases from V and 2 bases from J, with 17 bases in between. Germline V gene sequence: CDR1 SGHDT, CDR2 YYEEEE. This CDR3 region has 16 residues.

The chain is built from TRBV5-1 and TRBJ2-6, with D possibly TRBD1 on 6 matching bases. With 4 bases removed from V and 0 bases from J, the gap between germline ends came to 11 bases. Looked up from germline, CDR1 is SGHRS and CDR2 is YFSETQ. This CDR3 spans 16 amino acids. In DNA, the CDR3 is TGCGCCAGCAGCCGAGGGGGAAGCTCTGGGGCCAACGTCCTGACTTTC. This gives the protein CASSRGGSSGANVLTF.

The CDR3 sequence is CASSTSPRTEQETQYF. CDR3 DNA: TGTGCCAGTAGTACCTCACCCCGGACAGAGCAAGAGACCCAGTACTTC. The chain employs TRBV19 and TRBJ2-5, with D possibly TRBD1 on 6 matching bases. CDR3 length equals 16 residues. The V gene's germline CDR1 is LNHDA and CDR2 SQIVND (reference sequence). Trimming shortened V by 4 bases and J by 2 bases, and 17 bases separated the two germline ends.

This clonotype has at least ten counts. The chain is built from TRBV6-2 or TRBV6-3 and TRBJ2-7; the match to TRBD2 covers 7 bases. V shed 4 bases, J shed 4 bases, and the junction held 13 bases outside the gene matches. CDR1 is MNHEY, CDR2 SVGEGT, per germline. CDR3 size: 16 residues. The CDR3 region is CASSSTRVGGSYEQYF. The CDR3 region has the DNA TGTGCCAGCAGTTCTACCCGGGTGGGCGGGAGTTACGAGCAGTACTTC.

Ten or more counts support this clonotype. V usage is TRBV11-1 and J usage is TRBJ1-5; D might be TRBD1 (5 bases). The CDR3 loop spans 16 amino acids. Trimming removed 3 bases from V and 4 bases from J, with 16 bases in between. In germline, CDR1 is SGHAT, CDR2 FQDESV (reference sequence). CDR3 sequence reads: CASSFSNRGLNQPQHF. CDR3 nucleotides: TGTGCCAGCAGCTTCTCTAATCGGGGCCTAAATCAGCCCCAGCATTTT.

There are many counts of this clonotype. The V gene is TRBV10-3, the J gene TRBJ1-1, with D possibly matching TRBD1 (5 bases). Germline V lookup: CDR1 ENHRY, CDR2 SYGVKD. V lost 6 bases to trimming and J lost 4 bases, with 6 bases between them. The CDR3 is 11 amino acids. In nucleotides, the CDR3 is TGTGCCATCAGGGGGACCACTGAAGCTTTCTTT. Translation gives CAIRGTTEAFF.

The sample holds a few counts of this clonotype. This may stem from a read error, because a much larger clone lies one nucleotide away. V usage is TRBV6-1 and J usage is TRBJ2-2; possibly TRBD1 for D (5 bases). There are 15 residues in the CDR3. Germline assignment: CDR1 MNHNS and CDR2 SASEGT. CDR3 protein: CVSSRVWGGTGELFF. The CDR3 DNA is TGTGTCAGCAGCCGGGTTTGGGGCGGCACCGGGGAGCTGTTTTTT.

This clonotype showed up many times. The chain carries TRBV6-1 and TRBJ1-5, with a possible D match to TRBD1 (5 bases). This CDR3 contains 15 residues. The germline gives CDR1 MNHNS, CDR2 SASEGT. V was shortened by 2 bases and J by 1 base, with 9 bases between the two germline ends. DNA of the CDR3: TGTGCCAGCAGTGAAAGGGGAGGAAGCAATCAGCCCCAGCATTTT. Protein sequence: CASSERGGSNQPQHF.

This clonotype was counted ten times or more. The chain employs TRBV18 and TRBJ2-7; D tentatively fits TRBD1 or TRBD2 (5 bases each). CDR3 length: 17 residues. V was clipped by 2 bases and J by 4 bases, with 21 bases between them. The V gene's germline CDR1 is KGHSH and CDR2 LQKENI. The CDR3 spells CASSPIRDRRLGYEQYF. The CDR3 DNA follows: TGTGCCAGCTCACCAATTCGGGACCGCCGGTTAGGTTACGAGCAGTACTTC.

This clonotype was observed many times. A junction boundary mismatches the germline segment, possibly from a read error. The gene calls are TRBV11-2 and TRBJ2-7; a weak D match, TRBD1 (6 bases). The CDR3 is 16 amino acids. CDR1 SGHAT and CDR2 FQNNGV come from the germline V gene. CDR3 coding DNA: TGTGCCAGCGGCTTAGATGACAGGACTCTACCCTACGAGCAGTACTTC. This sequence encodes CASGLDDRTLPYEQYF.

There are many counts of this clonotype. V gene TRBV20-1 combines with J gene TRBJ2-5; 12 positions match TRBD2. The CDR3 has 16 amino acids. From germline, CDR1 is DFQATT and CDR2 SNEGSKA (reference sequence). The V gene end was trimmed by 6 bases and the J gene end by 2 bases; junction bases not matched to a gene: 10. In nucleotides, the CDR3 is TGCAGTGCGAAGAGGTCTAGCGGGAGGGTACAAGAGACCCAGTACTTC. Encoded protein: CSAKRSSGRVQETQYF.

Ten or more counts support this clonotype. V and J are TRBV30 and TRBJ2-2; TRBD2 matches at 10 bases. V lost 5 bases and J lost 6; bases outside the gene matches: 6. The CDR3 consists of 14 residues. In germline, CDR1 is GTSNPN, CDR2 SVGIG (reference sequence). CDR3 bases: TGTGCCTGGGAGGCTAGCGGGGGATCCGGGGAGCTGTTTTTT. Protein sequence: CAWEASGGSGELFF. The entire variable domain, with the rest obtained from reference TRBV30 and TRBJ2-2, is as follows: SQTIHQWPATLVQPVGSPLSLECTVEGTSNPNLYWYRQAAGRGLQLLFYSVGIGQISSEVPQNLSASRPQDRQFILSSKKLLLSDSGFYLCAWEASGGSGELFFGEGSRLTVL.